The 5 T cell receptor beta chains given below trace back to one sample, sequenced in a study of T cell responses to AZD1222 COVID-19 vaccine. The repertoire was sequenced with immunoSEQ multiplex PCR; TCRdb's copy has only in-frame clones and lacks some. The data contain just over 95,000 clones, roughly nine tenths of them singletons. Sequencing used peripheral blood, obtained on day 0 of AZD1222 vaccination. Source of these receptors: an adult in good health.

This chain joins TRBV6-6 and TRBJ1-2; D may be TRBD1 (5 bases). This CDR3 comprises 12 residues. Germline V lookup: CDR1 MNHNY, CDR2 SVGAGI (reference sequence). V was cut by 2 bases and J by 6 bases, with 7 bases left in between. DNA of the CDR3: TGTGCCAGCAGTTACGTAGGGGATGGCTACACCTTC. Translating it yields CASSYVGDGYTF.

The chain carries TRBV2 and TRBJ1-3; D ambiguous. V lost 5 bases, J lost 0 bases, and 8 bases lay in between. Per germline, CDR1 SNHLY and CDR2 FYNNEI. This CDR3 region has 14 residues. The CDR3 reads CASSRAPSGNTIYF. The CDR3 DNA follows: TGTGCCAGCAGTCGCGCGCCCTCTGGAAACACCATATATTTT.

The V gene is TRBV7-9, the J gene TRBJ2-5; weak D call: TRBD2 (7 bases). Germline V CDR1 and CDR2: SEHNR, FQNEAQ (reference sequence). Deletions cut 2 bases from V and 4 bases from J, with 11 bases between. CDR3 length equals 14 residues. The CDR3 sequence: CASSLRGGGETQYF. CDR3 nucleotides: TGTGCCAGCAGCTTAAGGGGGGGCGGAGAGACCCAGTACTTC.

The V call is TRBV30, the J call TRBJ1-6; D gene uncertain. CDR1 is GTSNPN and CDR2 is SVGIG in the germline V gene (reference sequence). The CDR3 length is 15 residues. The CDR3 loop is CACHSSSSYNSPLHF. The CDR3 bases are TGTGCTTGTCATTCCTCGAGCTCCTATAATTCACCCCTCCACTTT.

The count of this clone is one. The gene calls are TRBV10-1 and TRBJ1-1; a weak D match, TRBD1 (5 bases). V lost 3 bases and J 5 bases, leaving 7 bases between the germline ends. CDR3 length equals 12 residues. Germline assignment: CDR1 WNHNN and CDR2 SYGVQD (reference sequence). This chain's CDR3 is CASSDGGTEAFF. CDR3 sequence (DNA): TGCGCCAGCAGTGACGGGGGTACTGAAGCTTTCTTT.